The present T cell receptor (beta chain) was sequenced within a study of blood T cell repertoires in COVID-19. Sequencing was performed with immunoSEQ multiplex PCR; in TCRdb, only in-frame clones are kept and a portion is missing. The sample has about 310,000 clones, roughly 84% seen once; the top ten hold 1%. CDR3 length equals 14 residues. Trimming stripped 5 bases from V and 3 bases from J, with 11 bases between. Germline V gives CDR1 SGHTA, CDR2 FQGNSA. Material: peripheral blood. The chain is built from TRBV7-2 and TRBJ1-5, with D possibly matching TRBD1 (6 bases). The receptor's source is a man aged 50 to 59 with active or convalescent COVID-19. CDR3 DNA: TGTGCCAGCAGCCCCCAGGGGCACAATCAGCCCCAGCATTTT. Translating it yields CASSPQGHNQPQHF.